This record looks at one T cell receptor beta chain sequence and its context. The repertoire was sequenced with immunoSEQ multiplex PCR; TCRdb's copy has only in-frame clones and lacks some. The sample has roughly 290,000 clones, around 90% seen once. Participant reports of clinical history set cohort assignment. The data were taken from a study of blood T cell repertoires in COVID-19. About the study: COVID-19 samples from acute and convalescent phases originated in the United States, Italy and Spain. Nucleic acid was either cDNA or gDNA, and it came from T cells, B-cell-depleted T cells, or PBMCs.

Per the germline V gene, CDR1 is LNHDA and CDR2 is SQIVND (reference sequence). The CDR3 has 14 residues. The trim removed 3 bases at V and 7 bases at J, leaving 3 bases unmatched. This clonotype was sampled from a woman younger than 30 with acute COVID-19. Material: PBMCs or T cells enriched from blood (not recorded which). The rearrangement links TRBV19 to TRBJ1-6; 7 nucleotides line up with TRBD1. The CDR3 DNA reads TGTGCCAGTAGTATTGTACAGGGGAATTCACCCCTCCACTTT. Translation: CASSIVQGNSPLHF.